Sequencing of this TCR beta chain was carried out in a study of T cells after posttransplantation cyclophosphamide. The CDR3 loop spans 15 amino acids. Germline CDR1 and CDR2: SGHTA and FQGTGA. Trimming left V 3 bases short and J 3 bases short, with 11 bases between. This clone has ten or more counts. Clones were read by immunoSEQ multiplex PCR, and TCRdb kept only the in-frame ones, dropping some. The table lists roughly 10,000 clones, with no singletons. A marrow graft followed busulfan-fludarabine conditioning, with cyclophosphamide on days +3 and +4. Sequencing used PBMCs, obtained around 370 days after allogeneic stem cell transplant with posttransplant cyclophosphamide. The V call is TRBV7-3, the J call TRBJ1-4; the D gene is possibly TRBD1 (6 bases). The TCR originated in a male patient aged 45 to 59 who received an allogeneic stem cell transplant from a related donor and was CMV-positive. Part of the T cells may come from the graft donor. CDR3 protein: CASSLGGQANEKLFF. DNA for the CDR3: TGTGCCAGCAGCTTGGGGGGGCAAGCTAATGAAAAACTGTTTTTT.